This TCR beta chain is from a study of shared clonotypes between healthy human individuals. Overall study findings and caveats: Compared with memory subsets, naive subsets generally had larger estimated richness. In the sorted subsets, rarefaction showed sequencing was incomplete despite large depth.

The assay was immunoSEQ multiplex PCR, and TCRdb's table has in-frame clones only and misses some. Among some 2,100,000 clones listed, around 93% were seen once. CD45RO-negative cells were positively selected for CCR7, leaving out terminally differentiated effector memory CD45RA+ cells. The donors were adults (healthy and HIV-negative) with no recent acute infections or vaccinations. As to this clone: Its antigen is unknown.

The CDR3 totals 13 residues. Germline CDR1 is LNHDA and CDR2 is SQIVND (reference sequence). Losses at the gene ends were 9 bases for V and 7 bases for J; bases not matched to a gene: 9. Sample: naive CD8+ T cells from PBMCs. The chain employs TRBV19 and TRBJ2-1; 7 nucleotides line up with TRBD2. The TCR was taken from a man younger than 35 in good health. Some clones in this sample may be carry-over from other donors' samples. CDR3 sequence reads: CASGLVPRNEQFF. The CDR3 DNA reads as TGTGCCAGCGGACTAGTCCCCCGGAATGAGCAGTTCTTC.